Each of the 32 T cell receptor beta chains below was sequenced from the same sample in a study of T-cell memory formation after mild COVID-19. TCRdb recomputed calls from the 5' RACE reads with MiXCR, one row per CDR3 protein. The data contain about 410,000 distinct CDR3 sequences, more than 20% of them singletons. The sequenced material came from PBMCs or a T cell subset sorted from them (not recorded which). These receptors all come from an adult woman who had mild COVID-19 (a few samples of this study predate the infection). Cell type and time point are not known.

The chain is built from TRBV20-1 and TRBJ2-1; 7 bases align to TRBD2. V trimming: 6 bases; J trimming: 4 bases; junction bases outside the gene matches: 12. CDR1 and CDR2 from the germline V gene are DFQATT and SNEGSKA (reference sequence). The CDR3 sequence is 15 residues long. CDR3 loop: CSAVLAGDYYNEQFF. The CDR3 coding sequence is TGCAGTGCCGTTTTGGCGGGAGACTATTACAATGAGCAGTTCTTC.

This rearrangement joins TRBV28 to TRBJ2-7; D is perhaps TRBD2 (6 bases). The CDR3 length is 15 residues. The V end lost 6 bases, the J end lost 4 bases, and 19 bases lay between the germline ends. Per the germline V gene, CDR1 is MDHEN and CDR2 is SYDVKM. The CDR3 nucleotides read TGTGCCAGCAGACCCCATGCCGGCGGGGATTACGAGCAGTACTTC. As protein: CASRPHAGGDYEQYF.

About this clonotype itself: Germline is not matched at one junction end, which may reflect a read error. This chain connects TRBV20-1 to TRBJ2-3; 9 bases align to TRBD2. CDR1 and CDR2 from the germline V gene are DFQATT and SNEGSKA (reference sequence). This CDR3 contains 15 residues. CDR3 nucleotides: TGCAGTGCCAGAGGTTGGCGGGAGGGGGTAGATACGCAGTATTTT. It codes for CSARGWREGVDTQYF.

This clonotype was observed a handful of times. The chain is built from TRBV5-1 and TRBJ1-1, with 7 bases that match TRBD1. Germline values: CDR1 SGHRS, CDR2 YFSETQ. CDR3 length equals 15 residues. With V trimmed by 1 base and J by 0 bases, 3 bases remained unmatched. This CDR3 reads CASSLWGQMNTEAFF. The DNA of the CDR3 is TGCGCCAGCAGCTTGTGGGGACAGATGAACACTGAAGCTTTCTTT.

This chain links TRBV5-1 with TRBJ2-6, with D perhaps assigned TRBD1 or TRBD2 (5 bases each). Germline assignment: CDR1 SGHRS and CDR2 YFSETQ. The CDR3 covers 17 residues. V lost 4 bases and J lost 0, with 14 bases in between. The CDR3 coding sequence is TGCGCCAGCAGCGGTATACCAGGGACCTCTGGGGCCAACGTCCTGACTTTC. This codes for CASSGIPGTSGANVLTF.

The gene calls are TRBV30 and TRBJ2-3, with 10 bases lining up with TRBD1. Germline CDR1 GTSNPN, CDR2 SVGIG (reference sequence). This CDR3 is 15 amino acids long. With V trimmed by 5 bases and J by 4 bases, 9 bases remained unmatched. The CDR3: CAWATGQGWPDTQYF. CDR3 nucleotides: TGTGCCTGGGCTACGGGACAGGGGTGGCCAGATACGCAGTATTTT.

This chain links TRBV12-3 or TRBV12-4 with TRBJ2-3, with TRBD2 as a possible D gene (5 bases). CDR3 size: 16 residues. Deletions cut 6 bases from V and 3 bases from J, with 19 bases between. The DNA for the CDR3 is TGTGCCAGCAGGTCACATCTCGGGAAAGGGACAGATACGCAGTATTTT. Its translation: CASRSHLGKGTDTQYF.

This clonotype showed up just a few times. This chain joins TRBV12-3 or TRBV12-4 and TRBJ2-5; the match to TRBD1 covers 7 bases. The CDR3 has 16 residues. Trimming cost V 3 bases and J 1 base; bases outside gene matches: 8. The CDR3 sequence: CASSFGGTGVQETQYF. DNA for the CDR3: TGTGCCAGCAGTTTTGGGGGAACAGGGGTCCAAGAGACCCAGTACTTC.

The CDR3 DNA reads TGTGCCATCCTTCGGGCAGATCAAGAGACCCAGTACTTC. Translated, it gives CAILRADQETQYF. The chain couples TRBV10-3 to TRBJ2-5; D is unresolved. This CDR3 is 13 amino acids long. Germline-derived CDR1 and CDR2 are ENHRY and SYGVKD. The V end was cut by 8 bases, the J end by 2 bases, with 12 bases between.

This clonotype was recorded many times. The chain combines TRBV4-3 with TRBJ1-5; D remains ambiguous. Trimming cost V 0 bases and J 7 bases, with 7 bases left between them. Germline V gene data show CDR1 as LGHNA and CDR2 as YSLEER. This CDR3 contains 13 residues. The CDR3 protein is CASSQDRGQPQHF. In nucleotides, the CDR3 is TGCGCCAGCAGCCAAGATCGGGGACAGCCCCAGCATTTT.

This clonotype appeared a few times. This chain uses TRBV5-1 with TRBJ2-2; the D is unclear. Per the germline V gene, CDR1 is SGHRS and CDR2 is YFSETQ. CDR3 size: 14 residues. The V and J ends lost 5 bases and 3 bases respectively, with 11 bases between them. This chain's CDR3 is CASSGDTDTGELFF. CDR3 coding DNA: TGCGCCAGCAGTGGAGACACCGACACCGGGGAGCTGTTTTTT.

J is TRBJ2-3 and V is TRBV5-1; TRBD1 matches 8 bases. V gave up 3 bases and J gave up 4 bases; unmatched junction bases: 7. Germline V gene lookup returns CDR1 SGHRS and CDR2 YFSETQ. CDR3 size: 15 residues. CDR3 in amino acids: CASSSQGAGPDTQYF. In DNA form, the CDR3 reads TGCGCCAGCAGCTCCCAGGGGGCAGGACCAGATACGCAGTATTTT.

At least ten counts were recorded for this clonotype. A read error may account for a junction end that differs from germline. V is TRBV18 and J is TRBJ1-2; the D gene is possibly TRBD1 (6 bases). In germline, CDR1 is KGHSH, CDR2 LQKENI. The CDR3 consists of 12 residues. The CDR3 sequence is CASSPGDYGYTF. For the CDR3, the DNA is TGCGCCAGCAGCCCAGGGGACTATGGCTACACCTTC.

V and J are TRBV24-1 and TRBJ1-1; TRBD1 matches at 7 bases. V was pared by 4 bases and J by 3 bases, with 4 bases of the junction left unmatched. The CDR3 runs 14 residues. Germline V CDR1 and CDR2: KGHDR, SFDVKD. For the CDR3, the DNA is TGTGCCACCAGTGACCGAGGGACAGACACTGAAGCTTTCTTT. Its protein product is CATSDRGTDTEAFF.

This clonotype appeared a few times. The chain links TRBV24-1 to TRBJ2-5, with 9 bases lining up with TRBD1. Germline loops: CDR1 KGHDR, CDR2 SFDVKD. The CDR3 totals 15 residues. With 4 bases clipped from V and 3 bases from J, the junction kept 5 bases outside the gene matches. The CDR3 nucleotides read TGTGCCACCAGTGACACTGGGACAGGGAAAGAGACCCAGTACTTC. Protein product: CATSDTGTGKETQYF.

The chain uses TRBV19 and TRBJ2-2; 7 nucleotides align to TRBD1. J gave up 5 bases and V 5 bases, and 2 bases lay outside the gene matches. CDR3 length: 13 residues. The germline CDR1 and CDR2 sequences are LNHDA and SQIVND (reference sequence). The CDR3 DNA reads as TGTGCCAGTAGTTCACAGGGGACCGGGGAGCTGTTTTTT. As protein: CASSSQGTGELFF.

The rearrangement uses TRBV5-1 and TRBJ1-2; D remains ambiguous. The V end lost 4 bases, the J end lost 5 bases, and 12 bases lay between the germline ends. The CDR3 is made up of 13 amino acids. From germline, CDR1 is SGHRS and CDR2 YFSETQ. The CDR3 nucleotides are TGCGCCAGCAGCGTAGACCGAGGGTATGGCTACACCTTC. Encoded protein: CASSVDRGYGYTF.

The chain couples TRBV24-1 to TRBJ2-3; D remains ambiguous. Germline CDR1 and CDR2: KGHDR and SFDVKD. This CDR3 comprises 11 residues. Between the trimmed V and J ends, which lost 7 bases and 3 bases, there was a span of 4 bases. This CDR3 reads CATRGTDTQYF. DNA for the CDR3: TGTGCCACCAGGGGGACAGATACGCAGTATTTT.

This clonotype came up a few times. The junction shows a germline mismatch at one end, possibly a read error. The chain carries TRBV28 and TRBJ2-2, with D possibly TRBD1 on 6 matching bases. Germline CDR1 and CDR2: MDHEN and SYDVKM. The CDR3 length is 15 residues. CDR3 bases: TGTGCCAGCAGTTTAACAGGGTCGAACACCGGGGATCTGTTTTTT. Its protein product is CASSLTGSNTGDLFF.

V gene TRBV4-1 combines with J gene TRBJ1-6; TRBD1 might be the D (5 bases). There are 17 residues in the CDR3. Trimming removed 4 bases from V and 9 bases from J, with 22 bases in between. Germline lookup yields CDR1 MGHRA and CDR2 YSYEKL. DNA for the CDR3: TGCGCCAGCAGCCTCATACTCACAGGACCCGCAGGTTCACCCCTCCACTTT. Translating it yields CASSLILTGPAGSPLHF.

This rearrangement joins TRBV12-3 or TRBV12-4 to TRBJ2-2; D possibly matches TRBD1 or TRBD2 (6 bases each). This CDR3 is 15 amino acids long. V gave up 6 bases and J gave up 4 bases, with 15 bases separating them. The CDR3 DNA follows: TGTGCCAGCAGAACTAGCCAGGGGAGCACCGGGGAGCTGTTTTTT. This translates into CASRTSQGSTGELFF.

This chain's CDR3 is CASSQGGPLGAGGLETQYF. The CDR3 region has the DNA TGCGCCAGCAGCCAAGGGGGCCCCCTTGGTGCGGGGGGGCTGGAGACCCAGTACTTC. V and J are TRBV4-1 and TRBJ2-5, with TRBD2 matching 9 bases. Trimming removed 1 base from V and 5 bases from J; junction bases left unmatched: 17. The V gene's germline CDR1 is MGHRA and CDR2 YSYEKL. The CDR3 has 19 residues.

This clonotype was recorded a few times. CDR3 sequence: CASSAQGLREKLFF. The CDR3 nucleotides are TGTGCCAGCAGCGCACAGGGCCTTAGGGAAAAACTGTTTTTT. The V and J genes are TRBV21-1 and TRBJ1-4; the D call of TRBD1 is as the table states it, not checked on the DNA. TRBV21-1 is a pseudogene locus. This CDR3 is built from 14 residues.

This clonotype occurred a few times. This chain connects TRBV7-2 to TRBJ1-2; a possible D gene is TRBD1 (5 bases). The CDR3 is 14 amino acids. Germline V gene data show CDR1 as SGHTA and CDR2 as FQGNSA. Trimming stripped 1 base from V and 4 bases from J, with 10 bases between. The CDR3 DNA reads TGTGCCAGCAGCTTAGGGGGCGAGGGCTATGGCTACACCTTC. Translation: CASSLGGEGYGYTF. Full variable domain (missing parts from reference TRBV7-2 and TRBJ1-2): GAGVSQSPSNKVTEKGKDVELRCDPISGHTALYWYRQSLGQGLEFLIYFQGNSAPDKSGLPSDRFSAERTGGSVSTLTIQRTQQEDSAVYLCASSLGGEGYGYTFGSGTRLTVV.

The rearrangement joins TRBV12-3 or TRBV12-4 to TRBJ2-2; D call uncertain. This CDR3 is 16 amino acids long. Trimming stripped 6 bases from V and 0 bases from J, with 14 bases between. The CDR3 here is CASRLGVPANTGELFF. CDR3 nucleotide sequence: TGTGCCAGCAGGCTAGGCGTACCAGCGAACACCGGGGAGCTGTTTTTT.

V and J are TRBV5-1 and TRBJ1-1; D is uncertain. Germline V gene sequence: CDR1 SGHRS, CDR2 YFSETQ. Trimming shortened V by 5 bases and J by 3 bases, and 14 bases separated the two germline ends. CDR3 length equals 14 residues. The CDR3, as DNA: TGCGCCAGCAGGATGCCAACACGGGACACTGAAGCTTTCTTT. Its protein product is CASRMPTRDTEAFF.

This chain uses TRBV5-1 with TRBJ1-1; no clear D. V lost 7 bases and J lost 0, with 7 bases in between. This CDR3 spans 12 amino acids. CDR1 is SGHRS and CDR2 is YFSETQ in the germline V gene. This chain's CDR3 is CASVEVNTEAFF. In DNA, the CDR3 is TGCGCCAGCGTAGAGGTGAACACTGAAGCTTTCTTT. The whole variable domain, filled in from reference TRBV5-1 and TRBJ1-1, reads KAGVTQTPRYLIKTRGQQVTLSCSPISGHRSVSWYQQTPGQGLQFLFEYFSETQRNKGNFPGRFSGRQFSNSRSEMNVSTLELGDSALYLCASVEVNTEAFFGQGTRLTVV.

This clonotype was observed a few times. V gene TRBV24-1 combines with J gene TRBJ2-5; D is undetermined. In germline, CDR1 is KGHDR, CDR2 SFDVKD. The V end lost 9 bases, the J end lost 0 bases, and 4 bases lay between the germline ends. The CDR3 spans 11 residues. Here the CDR3 reads CATGDQETQYF. In DNA form, the CDR3 reads TGTGCCACCGGGGACCAAGAGACCCAGTACTTC.

In its sample, this clonotype was seen a few times. The chain combines TRBV5-1 with TRBJ2-7; 9 nucleotides line up with TRBD1. V was clipped by 5 bases and J by 2 bases; unmatched bases: 8. The CDR3 has 15 amino acids. Germline V lookup: CDR1 SGHRS, CDR2 YFSETQ. The CDR3 spells CASRAAGTGTYEQYF. As DNA, the CDR3 is TGCGCCAGCAGAGCCGCCGGGACAGGGACCTACGAGCAGTACTTC.

The chain links TRBV6-5 to TRBJ1-1; no reliable D call. The V end lost 6 bases, the J end lost 1 base, and 15 bases lay between the germline ends. Looked up from germline, CDR1 is MNHEY and CDR2 is SVGAGI. This CDR3 is 15 amino acids long. Here the CDR3 DNA reads TGTGCCAGCAGCCCCTCTGACTTAGGGAACACTGAAGCTTTCTTT. Translating it yields CASSPSDLGNTEAFF.

This clonotype was counted between two and nine times. The chain links TRBV18 to TRBJ1-1; D is unclear. The CDR3 consists of 17 residues. V dropped 1 base and J dropped 1 base, with 16 bases sitting between them. The germline V gene encodes CDR1 KGHSH and CDR2 LQKENI. CDR3 coding DNA: TGTGCCAGCTCACCACGATCTAGTGCCGGGAAGAACACTGAAGCTTTCTTT. Amino acid sequence: CASSPRSSAGKNTEAFF.

V gene TRBV27 combines with J gene TRBJ1-5, with no clear D. V was cut by 5 bases and J by 3 bases, with 11 bases left in between. CDR3 length: 14 residues. Germline CDR1 reads MNHEY; CDR2 reads SMNVEV (reference sequence). The CDR3 sequence: CASSPSRINQPQHF. The CDR3 region has the DNA TGTGCCAGCAGTCCCTCTAGGATCAATCAGCCCCAGCATTTT.